The sequence of this TCR beta chain was determined in a study of beta chain features in type 1 diabetes. Study-level findings and limits: TCRB CDR3s were moderately but significantly shorter in Type 1 diabetes patients in all four CD4+ subsets. Lower insertion and higher deletion counts appeared at VDJ junctions in type 1 diabetes patients.

This clone was counted between two and nine times. The antigen is undetermined. As every portion of the isolated RNA was reverse transcribed, the sequencing read expressed TCRB transcripts. About 4 million reads per sample were averaged for naive, central memory and regulatory samples. Profiling relied on immunoSEQ multiplex PCR, and the TCRdb table lists in-frame clones only, not all of them. The sample lists more than 130,000 clones; about 7.1% were seen once. Germline V gene lookup returns CDR1 SGHTA and CDR2 FQGNSA. V trimming: 5 bases; J trimming: 7 bases; junction bases outside the gene matches: 11. This CDR3 comprises 16 residues. The collection from each donor was one heparinised blood draw averaging around 120 mL.

The V and J genes are TRBV7-2 and TRBJ2-2; 9 nucleotides align to TRBD2. The TCR sequence derives from a woman younger than 45 in good health. Material for sequencing was central memory CD4+ T cells from blood. CDR3: CASSPGDLAGSGELFF. DNA for the CDR3: TGTGCCAGCAGCCCGGGGGATCTAGCGGGAAGCGGGGAGCTGTTTTTT.